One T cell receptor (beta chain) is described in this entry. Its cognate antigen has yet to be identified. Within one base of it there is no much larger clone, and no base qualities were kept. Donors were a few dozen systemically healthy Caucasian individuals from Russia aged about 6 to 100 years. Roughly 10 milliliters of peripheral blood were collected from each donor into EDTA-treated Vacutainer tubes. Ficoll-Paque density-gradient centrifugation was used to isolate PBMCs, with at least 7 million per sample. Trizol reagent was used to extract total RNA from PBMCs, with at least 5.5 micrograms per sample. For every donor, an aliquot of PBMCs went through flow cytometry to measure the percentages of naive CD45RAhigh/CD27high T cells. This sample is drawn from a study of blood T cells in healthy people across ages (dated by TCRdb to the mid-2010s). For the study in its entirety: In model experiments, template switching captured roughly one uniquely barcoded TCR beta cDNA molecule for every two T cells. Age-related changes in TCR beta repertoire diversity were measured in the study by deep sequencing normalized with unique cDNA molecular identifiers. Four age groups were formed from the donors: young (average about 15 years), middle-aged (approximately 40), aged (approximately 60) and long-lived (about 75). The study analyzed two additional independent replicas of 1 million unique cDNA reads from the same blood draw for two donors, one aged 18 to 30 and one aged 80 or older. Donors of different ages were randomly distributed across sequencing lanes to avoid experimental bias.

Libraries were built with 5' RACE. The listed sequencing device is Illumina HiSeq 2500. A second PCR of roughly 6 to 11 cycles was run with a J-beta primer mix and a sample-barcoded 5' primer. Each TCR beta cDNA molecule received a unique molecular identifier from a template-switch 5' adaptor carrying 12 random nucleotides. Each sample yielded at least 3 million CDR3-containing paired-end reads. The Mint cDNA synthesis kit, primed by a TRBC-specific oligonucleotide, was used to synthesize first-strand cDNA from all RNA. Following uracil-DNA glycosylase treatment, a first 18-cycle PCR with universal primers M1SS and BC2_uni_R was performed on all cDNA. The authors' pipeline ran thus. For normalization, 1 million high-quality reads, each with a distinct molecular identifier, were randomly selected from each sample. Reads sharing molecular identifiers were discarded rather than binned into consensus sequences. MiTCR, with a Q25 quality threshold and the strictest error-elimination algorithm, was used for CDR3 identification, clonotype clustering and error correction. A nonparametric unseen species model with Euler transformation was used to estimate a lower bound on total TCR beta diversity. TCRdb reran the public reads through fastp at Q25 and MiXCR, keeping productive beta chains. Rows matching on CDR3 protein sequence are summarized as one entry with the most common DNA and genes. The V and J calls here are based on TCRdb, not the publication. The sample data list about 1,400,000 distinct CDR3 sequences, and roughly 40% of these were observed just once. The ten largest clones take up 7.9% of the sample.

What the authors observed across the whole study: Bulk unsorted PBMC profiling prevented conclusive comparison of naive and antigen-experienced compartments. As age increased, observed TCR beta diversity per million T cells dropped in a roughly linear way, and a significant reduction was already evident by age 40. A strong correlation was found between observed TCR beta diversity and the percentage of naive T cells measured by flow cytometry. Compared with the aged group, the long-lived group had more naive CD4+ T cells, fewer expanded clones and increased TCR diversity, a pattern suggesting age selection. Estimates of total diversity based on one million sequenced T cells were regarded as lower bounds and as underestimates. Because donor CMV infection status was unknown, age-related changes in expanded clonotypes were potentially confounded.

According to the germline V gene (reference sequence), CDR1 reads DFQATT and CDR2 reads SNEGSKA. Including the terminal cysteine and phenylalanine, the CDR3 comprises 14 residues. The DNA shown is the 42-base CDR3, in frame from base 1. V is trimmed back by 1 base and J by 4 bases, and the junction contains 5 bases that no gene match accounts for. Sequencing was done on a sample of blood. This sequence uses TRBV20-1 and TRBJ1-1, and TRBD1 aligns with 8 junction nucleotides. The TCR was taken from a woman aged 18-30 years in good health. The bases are TGCAGTGCTAGAGGAAAAACAGGGGGCACTGAAGCTTTCTTT. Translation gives CSARGKTGGTEAFF.